This entry lists 22 T cell receptor beta chains sequenced from one sample in a study of T cell clusters in autoimmune cytopenias. Tens of thousands of genome equivalents of blood DNA were amplified for TRB. TRB rearrangements were amplified by touch-down multiplex PCR with mixed TRB-A/B primers. Each CDR3 protein gets one entry in TCRdb, which reprocessed the multiplex PCR reads and gives no DNA. The listing records several thousand distinct CDR3 sequences. The sample taken for sequencing was peripheral blood. The receptor set was obtained from a human donor with an autoimmune cytopenia or autoimmune hepatitis (not recorded which).

CDR3 residues: CASSQHSQGMEKLFF. This chain joins TRBV4-1 and TRBJ1-4; TCRdb's assignment of TRBD1 cannot be checked, as there is no DNA. CDR1 is MGHRA and CDR2 is YSYEKL in the germline V gene. This CDR3 has 15 amino acids.

This clonotype ranks as medium-sized in terms of frequency. This chain connects TRBV27 to TRBJ1-5. Germline CDR1 and CDR2: MNHEY and SMNVEV (reference sequence). This CDR3 comprises 14 residues. The CDR3 sequence: CASRRIDSNQPQHF.

This chain joins TRBV5-1 and TRBJ2-3; TCRdb names TRBD1, which stays unverified in the absence of DNA. Germline CDR1 and CDR2: SGHRS and YFSETQ. The CDR3 loop spans 13 amino acids. The CDR3 here is CASSLGTVDTQYF.

By frequency, this clonotype registers medium-sized. The chain recombines TRBV6-5 with TRBJ1-6; the TCRdb call, TRBD1, lacks DNA for checking. The CDR3 length is 12 residues. Germline assignment: CDR1 MNHEY and CDR2 SVGAGI. CDR3 region: CASDRDNSPLHF.

This clonotype is deemed medium-sized by its frequency. This chain joins TRBV6-5 and TRBJ2-2; the TCRdb D gene call, TRBD1, has no DNA to confirm it. Germline V gene lookup returns CDR1 MNHEY and CDR2 SVGAGI. The CDR3 is 14 amino acids. CDR3 in amino acids: CASSQGANTGELFF.

This clonotype is labeled medium-sized based on frequency. The V and J genes are TRBV15 and TRBJ2-7. Germline CDR1 and CDR2: LNHNV and YYDKDF (reference sequence). CDR3 length: 14 residues. CDR3 residues: CATSRDYSRNEQYF.

V is TRBV20-1 and J is TRBJ2-3; TCRdb's assignment of TRBD1 cannot be checked, as there is no DNA. Germline V lookup: CDR1 DFQATT, CDR2 SNEGSKA (reference sequence). The CDR3 sequence is 15 residues long. The CDR3 spells CSAAGGGRGTDTQYF.

Frequency places this clonotype as medium-sized. The chain uses TRBV15 and TRBJ2-3; the TCRdb D gene call, TRBD1, has no DNA to confirm it. This CDR3 has 18 residues. CDR1 and CDR2 from the germline V gene are LNHNV and YYDKDF (reference sequence). CDR3 residues: CATSTEGSRAGHRYAVYF.

Considering frequency, this clonotype is medium-sized. CDR3 sequence reads: CATSRESPALTNEKLFF. The genes are TRBV15 and TRBJ1-4. This CDR3 region has 17 residues. CDR1 is LNHNV, CDR2 YYDKDF, per germline (reference sequence).

Judged by frequency, this clonotype is medium-sized. This rearrangement joins TRBV18 to TRBJ2-6; lacking DNA, the TRBD1 call made by TCRdb goes unchecked. The CDR3 has 17 amino acids. Germline V gene data show CDR1 as KGHSH and CDR2 as LQKENI. The chain's CDR3 is CASSLIEGSSGANVLTF. The whole variable domain, remainder taken from reference TRBV18 and TRBJ2-6, is NAGVMQNPRHLVRRRGQEARLRCSPMKGHSHVYWYRQLPEEGLKFMVYLQKENIIDESGMPKERFSAEFPKEGPSILRIQQVVRGDSAAYFCASSLIEGSSGANVLTFGAGSRLTVL.

This clonotype is classed as medium-sized (0.01 to 0.1%) by frequency. The chain couples TRBV19 to TRBJ1-4; TCRdb picks TRBD1, but there is no DNA to check that call. Germline assignment: CDR1 LNHDA and CDR2 SQIVND (reference sequence). This CDR3 spans 13 amino acids. The chain's CDR3 is CACATVNNEKLFF.

This chain uses TRBV5-6 with TRBJ2-7; absent DNA, TCRdb's TRBD2 call cannot be checked. The CDR3 extends over 15 amino acids. Per the germline V gene, CDR1 is SGHDT and CDR2 is YYEEEE. CDR3 protein: CASSHRAAVPHEQYF.

This chain links TRBV6-6 with TRBJ2-5; lacking DNA, the TRBD1 call made by TCRdb goes unchecked. CDR1 and CDR2 from the germline V gene are MNHNY and SVGAGI (reference sequence). The CDR3 sequence is 12 residues long. This CDR3 reads CASTTGVETQYF.

V usage is TRBV20-1 and J usage is TRBJ2-5; TCRdb's assignment of TRBD1 cannot be checked, as there is no DNA. The CDR3 totals 13 residues. The germline gives CDR1 DFQATT, CDR2 SNEGSKA (reference sequence). This chain's CDR3 is CSAHAGTGETQYF.

This clonotype is deemed medium-sized by its frequency. J is TRBJ1-4 and V is TRBV6-1; TCRdb lists TRBD1, though no DNA is available to test this call. The germline gives CDR1 MNHNS, CDR2 SASEGT. The CDR3 covers 13 residues. CDR3 sequence reads: CASRTRGNEKLFF.

By frequency, this clonotype is medium-sized (0.01 to 0.1%). This sequence joins TRBV30 and TRBJ2-1; no DNA is available, so the TRBD2 call from TCRdb remains unchecked. Looked up from germline, CDR1 is GTSNPN and CDR2 is SVGIG (reference sequence). The CDR3 totals 14 residues. The CDR3 loop is CASLTSGKGNEQFF.

The chain links TRBV27 to TRBJ2-7; TCRdb indicates TRBD1, and absent DNA this call remains unverified. The CDR3 has 14 residues. CDR1 is MNHEY and CDR2 is SMNVEV in the germline V gene (reference sequence). The CDR3 region is CASSIRQGEYEQYF.

The chain joins TRBV30 to TRBJ1-5; TCRdb's assignment of TRBD1 cannot be checked, as there is no DNA. The germline V gene encodes CDR1 GTSNPN and CDR2 SVGIG (reference sequence). The CDR3 loop spans 15 amino acids. CDR3 in amino acids: CASSRDRESNQPQHF.

The CDR3 loop is CASSEAGSHQPQHF. This chain uses TRBV6-5 with TRBJ1-5. This CDR3 is 14 amino acids long. Germline V gene lookup returns CDR1 MNHEY and CDR2 SVGAGI.

This clonotype shows up as medium-sized by frequency. The rearrangement uses TRBV19 and TRBJ2-7; there is no DNA to check the TCRdb D call of TRBD2. In germline, CDR1 is LNHDA, CDR2 SQIVND (reference sequence). There are 16 residues in the CDR3. This CDR3 reads CASSIRGLSLTYEQYF.

The rearrangement joins TRBV4-2 to TRBJ2-7; TCRdb's D call, TRBD2, is unchecked because there is no DNA. In germline, CDR1 is LGHNA, CDR2 YNFKEQ. This CDR3 comprises 15 residues. CDR3 loop: CASSQGTSGDYEQYF.

This clonotype is classed as medium-sized (0.01 to 0.1%) by frequency. The chain has TRBV6-5 and TRBJ1-2; checking the TCRdb D call of TRBD1 is not possible without DNA. This CDR3 has 15 residues. Per germline, CDR1 MNHEY and CDR2 SVGAGI. The CDR3 region is CASSYALTGSYGYTF.